Detailed here is one TCR beta chain. This sample was included in a study of T cells in Graves' hyperthyroidism and ophthalmopathy. RNA transcripts provided the source from which TCR beta CDR3 regions were amplified. Primed by the HTBI set, a first-round RT-PCR was run on the TCR CDR3. TCRdb reprocessed the multiplex PCR reads via MiXCR and lists one record per CDR3 protein. There are approximately 720,000 distinct CDR3 sequences in the sample; around 19% occur only once, and over 15% lies in the top ten. In patients aged 18 to 65, hyperthyroidism was newly diagnosed, with duration under 2 months. Uncontrolled infection, other autoimmune disease, pregnancy or lactation excluded patients. It was at first hyperthyroidism diagnosis, before any ophthalmopathy symptoms, that the blood sample was taken. Sequenced material: blood. The TCR was taken from a woman aged 45-65 years with Graves' hyperthyroidism that later progressed to Graves' ophthalmopathy.

The CDR3 DNA reads as TGTGCCAGCAGTGAAGCTGGGGGACAGACCGGCGAGCAGTACTTC. The encoded protein is CASSEAGGQTGEQYF. The J gene is TRBJ2-7, the V gene TRBV2; 7 bases are shared with TRBD1. With 0 bases clipped from V and 6 bases from J, the junction kept 8 bases outside the gene matches. Germline V gene lookup returns CDR1 SNHLY and CDR2 FYNNEI. This CDR3 is 15 amino acids long.